These 25 T cell receptor beta chains were sequenced from one sample in a study of cytomegalovirus exposure and HLA in healthy donors. The study ran its PCR with 60 Vbeta and 13 Jbeta primers. The protocol was immunoSEQ multiplex PCR, while the TCRdb copy is restricted to in-frame clones and leaves out a portion. The sample holds tens of thousands of clones. Source material: PBMCs. The receptors here all came from a woman between 55 and 75 years old in good health and CMV-seronegative.

The CDR3 is CASRIHGGPYYEQYF. In nucleotides, the CDR3 is TGTGCCAGCAGGATACATGGAGGCCCATACTACGAGCAGTACTTC. This sequence joins TRBV5-6 and TRBJ2-7; tentatively, D is TRBD2 (5 bases). The CDR3 consists of 15 residues. Germline lookup yields CDR1 SGHDT and CDR2 YYEEEE. Trimming took 5 bases from V and 3 from J, leaving 18 bases between them.

CDR3 residues: CASSPRVAGGVETQYF. The CDR3 region has the DNA TGTGCCAGCAGCCCGAGGGTAGCGGGAGGGGTAGAGACCCAGTACTTC. The rearrangement uses TRBV7-3 and TRBJ2-5; TRBD2 aligns across 11 bases. The CDR3 runs 16 residues. CDR1 and CDR2 from the germline V gene are SGHTA and FQGTGA. J was trimmed by 4 bases and V by 5 bases; bases with no gene match: 9.

The chain uses TRBV7-9 and TRBJ2-7, with D maybe TRBD2 (6 bases). The ends were cut back, 4 bases at V and 4 bases at J, with 14 bases in the middle. CDR3 size: 14 residues. Germline-derived CDR1 and CDR2 are SEHNR and FQNEAQ (reference sequence). CDR3 in amino acids: CASSYWEDPYEQYF. The CDR3 bases are TGTGCCAGCAGCTATTGGGAGGACCCTTACGAGCAGTACTTC. Using reference TRBV7-9 and TRBJ2-7 for the parts outside the CDR3, the full variable domain is DTGVSQNPRHKITKRGQNVTFRCDPISEHNRLYWYRQTLGQGPEFLTYFQNEAQLEKSRLLSDRFSAERPKGSFSTLEIQRTEQGDSAMYLCASSYWEDPYEQYFGPGTRLTVT.

The CDR3 loop reads CASSGTSGAYEQYF. CDR3 nucleotides: TGTGCCAGCAGTGGGACTAGCGGGGCCTACGAGCAGTACTTC. The chain employs TRBV6-1 and TRBJ2-7; TRBD2 agrees at 12 bases. The length of the CDR3 is 14 residues. In germline, CDR1 is MNHNS, CDR2 SASEGT. V was clipped by 4 bases and J by 2 bases; unmatched bases: 0.

This chain uses TRBV6-5 with TRBJ1-3; perhaps TRBD1 as D (5 bases). The CDR3 contains 13 residues. V lost 5 bases and J lost 4, with 9 bases in between. Germline V gives CDR1 MNHEY, CDR2 SVGAGI. The CDR3 reads CASSAGLGNTIYF. CDR3 bases: TGTGCCAGCAGTGCAGGGCTGGGAAACACCATATATTTT.

J is TRBJ2-1 and V is TRBV7-9; 11 bases map to TRBD2. This CDR3 region has 17 residues. Germline CDR1 SEHNR, CDR2 FQNEAQ (reference sequence). V was pared by 2 bases and J by 2 bases, with 5 bases of the junction left unmatched. CDR3 sequence: CASSLTSGSGTYNEQFF. The CDR3 nucleotides are TGTGCCAGCAGCTTAACTAGCGGGAGCGGGACCTACAATGAGCAGTTCTTC.

The chain is built from TRBV5-1 and TRBJ1-4; D might be TRBD1 (5 bases). CDR1 is SGHRS, CDR2 YFSETQ, per germline. Trimming pared 5 bases from V and 7 bases from J, leaving 9 bases between. The CDR3 loop spans 12 amino acids. CDR3 region: CASRQEGEKLFF. The CDR3 region has the DNA TGCGCCAGCAGACAGGAGGGTGAAAAACTGTTTTTT.

The rearrangement joins TRBV25-1 to TRBJ2-5, with 7 positions matching TRBD1. Losses at the gene ends were 9 bases for V and 2 bases for J; bases not matched to a gene: 12. In germline, CDR1 is MGHDK, CDR2 SYGVNS. There are 15 residues in the CDR3. The CDR3 nucleotides are TGTGCCAGTACGGCCTACAGGGGCGCTCAAGAGACCCAGTACTTC. Its protein product is CASTAYRGAQETQYF.

The chain combines TRBV18 with TRBJ2-7; D is perhaps TRBD2 (6 bases). V dropped 6 bases and J dropped 3 bases, with 15 bases sitting between them. Germline values: CDR1 KGHSH, CDR2 LQKENI. This CDR3 comprises 14 residues. CDR3 DNA: TGTGCCAGCTCCGAAGGTATTAGCGGCTACGAGCAGTACTTC. Residues: CASSEGISGYEQYF.

CDR3 DNA sequence: TGTGCCAGCGGGACAGGGGGGGTCTACAATGAGCAGTTCTTC. It specifies CASGTGGVYNEQFF. The rearrangement links TRBV28 to TRBJ2-1; 11 bases map to TRBD1. Looked up from germline, CDR1 is MDHEN and CDR2 is SYDVKM. Trimming removed 8 bases from V and 3 bases from J; junction bases left unmatched: 3. CDR3 length: 14 residues.

V usage is TRBV1 and J usage is TRBJ1-5; TRBD1 is the table's D call and was not checked against the DNA. TRBV1 is annotated as a pseudogene. The CDR3 totals 17 residues. This CDR3 is CTSSRTDIEEANQPQHF. Here the CDR3 DNA reads TGCACCAGCAGCCGGACAGATATCGAGGAGGCAAATCAGCCCCAGCATTTT.

A note on this clone: A junction boundary mismatches the germline segment, possibly from a read error. The chain links TRBV7-7 to TRBJ2-7; tentatively, D is TRBD1 or TRBD2 (6 bases each). Germline V gene lookup returns CDR1 SSHAT and CDR2 FNYEAQ (reference sequence). The CDR3 runs to 13 residues. In DNA form, the CDR3 reads TGTGCTAGCAGCTTAGCGGACAGAGACGAGCAGTACTTC. Residues: CASSLADRDEQYF.

The V call is TRBV6-4, the J call TRBJ2-3; 11 nucleotides line up with TRBD1. From germline, CDR1 is MRHNA and CDR2 SNTAGT. Trimming took 6 bases from V and 2 from J; bases not matched to a gene: 7. The CDR3 runs 16 residues. This CDR3 is CASSAGTGGDTDTQYF. In nucleotides, the CDR3 is TGTGCCAGCAGCGCCGGGACAGGGGGTGACACAGATACGCAGTATTTT.

The V gene is TRBV10-3, the J gene TRBJ2-2; the match to TRBD2 covers 9 bases. Trimming cost V 4 bases and J 3 bases; bases outside gene matches: 12. Germline values: CDR1 ENHRY, CDR2 SYGVKD. The CDR3 contains 18 residues. Here the CDR3 reads CAISGTPGGRDDTGELFF. The CDR3, as DNA: TGTGCCATCAGTGGAACCCCGGGCGGGAGGGATGACACCGGGGAGCTGTTTTTT.

This chain joins TRBV6-6 and TRBJ1-5; the D is unclear. V was pared by 3 bases and J by 6 bases, with 15 bases between. Germline-derived CDR1 and CDR2 are MNHNY and SVGAGI (reference sequence). This CDR3 has 15 residues. DNA of the CDR3: TGTGCCAGCAGTTATATGGGAGGAGGAGGTCAGCCCCAGCATTTT. This encodes CASSYMGGGGQPQHF.

The chain joins TRBV19 to TRBJ2-7; 7 nucleotides line up with TRBD1. CDR1 is LNHDA, CDR2 SQIVND, per germline (reference sequence). The CDR3 has 14 residues. With 5 bases clipped from V and 5 bases from J, the junction kept 9 bases outside the gene matches. As DNA, the CDR3 is TGTGCCAGTAGTGCAACAGGGGATTTACACGAGCAGTACTTC. Amino acid sequence: CASSATGDLHEQYF.

The chain joins TRBV9 to TRBJ1-3, with D maybe TRBD1 (6 bases). The germline V and J ends were trimmed by 0 bases and 2 bases, with 9 bases remaining between them. The CDR3 loop spans 15 amino acids. Germline lookup yields CDR1 SGDLS and CDR2 YYNGEE. The CDR3 region has the DNA TGTGCCAGCAGCGTAGGGAACAGGGCTGGAAACACCATATATTTT. Its protein product is CASSVGNRAGNTIYF.

The chain joins TRBV5-1 to TRBJ1-2; 7 bases align to TRBD1. The CDR3 has 14 amino acids. CDR1 and CDR2 (germline): SGHRS, YFSETQ. V shed 4 bases, J shed 3 bases, and the junction held 6 bases outside the gene matches. CDR3 loop: CASSPGQGDYGYTF. The CDR3 nucleotides are TGCGCCAGCAGCCCCGGGCAGGGGGACTATGGCTACACCTTC. Complete variable domain (other parts from reference TRBV5-1 and TRBJ1-2): KAGVTQTPRYLIKTRGQQVTLSCSPISGHRSVSWYQQTPGQGLQFLFEYFSETQRNKGNFPGRFSGRQFSNSRSEMNVSTLELGDSALYLCASSPGQGDYGYTFGSGTRLTVV.

The chain combines TRBV6-7 with TRBJ2-2; TRBD1 agrees at 7 bases. TRBV6-7 is filed as an ORF, its function uncertain. Trimming cost V 6 bases and J 4 bases; bases outside gene matches: 5. This CDR3 is built from 14 residues. CDR3 protein: CASRGPGGTGELFF. The CDR3 DNA reads as TGTGCCAGCAGGGGGCCAGGGGGCACCGGGGAGCTGTTTTTT.

The chain links TRBV5-1 to TRBJ2-1; 7 bases align to TRBD1. The CDR3 spans 15 residues. Trimming at V came to 0 bases and at J to 2 bases, leaving 2 bases not matched to a gene. Germline V lookup: CDR1 SGHRS, CDR2 YFSETQ. The CDR3 here is CASSLGQGPYNEQFF. CDR3 bases: TGCGCCAGCAGCTTGGGACAGGGCCCCTACAATGAGCAGTTCTTC.

The V and J genes are TRBV7-9 and TRBJ1-2, with TRBD1 identical over 7 bases. The CDR3 is 15 amino acids. Losses at the gene ends were 6 bases for V and 7 bases for J; bases not matched to a gene: 14. In germline, CDR1 is SEHNR, CDR2 FQNEAQ (reference sequence). The CDR3 sequence is CASRIIDAGGSGYTF. The CDR3 DNA reads TGTGCCAGCAGGATAATAGACGCAGGGGGATCTGGCTACACCTTC.

The chain recombines TRBV7-2 with TRBJ2-5; 7 bases fit TRBD1. The CDR3 totals 14 residues. Germline assignment: CDR1 SGHTA and CDR2 FQGNSA. Trimming took 5 bases from V and 5 from J; bases not matched to a gene: 8. CDR3 loop: CASSPSTGTETQYF. The CDR3 nucleotides are TGTGCCAGCAGCCCTTCGACAGGGACGGAGACCCAGTACTTC.

This chain uses TRBV18 with TRBJ2-3; 9 bases line up with TRBD2. J lost 1 base, V lost 3 bases, and 5 bases had no gene match. The CDR3 extends over 16 amino acids. The germline CDR1 and CDR2 sequences are KGHSH and LQKENI. DNA of the CDR3: TGTGCCAGCTCACCCCAGCGGACTAGCGGCACAGATACGCAGTATTTT. Amino acids: CASSPQRTSGTDTQYF.

The J gene is TRBJ2-1, the V gene TRBV25-1, with D possibly TRBD1 on 7 matching bases. Between the trimmed V and J ends, which lost 7 bases and 3 bases, there was a span of 25 bases. Germline CDR1 MGHDK, CDR2 SYGVNS. The CDR3 spans 18 residues. The CDR3 bases are TGTGCCAGCACTCAAGTGGTGGGAGCAGGGGGGATCTACAATGAGCAGTTCTTC. Protein: CASTQVVGAGGIYNEQFF.

The CDR3 here is CASSRDRGPEQYF. CDR3 sequence (DNA): TGTGCCAGCAGCCGGGACAGGGGGCCCGAGCAGTACTTC. V usage is TRBV2 and J usage is TRBJ2-7, with 12 bases fitting TRBD1. V dropped 6 bases and J dropped 6; count of bases not matched to a gene: 3. CDR3 length: 13 amino acids. The V gene's germline CDR1 is SNHLY and CDR2 FYNNEI. Based on the CDR3 plus reference TRBV2 and TRBJ2-7, the full variable domain is EPEVTQTPSHQVTQMGQEVILRCVPISNHLYFYWYRQILGQKVEFLVSFYNNEISEKSEIFDDQFSVERPDGSNFTLKIRSTKLEDSAMYFCASSRDRGPEQYFGPGTRLTVT.